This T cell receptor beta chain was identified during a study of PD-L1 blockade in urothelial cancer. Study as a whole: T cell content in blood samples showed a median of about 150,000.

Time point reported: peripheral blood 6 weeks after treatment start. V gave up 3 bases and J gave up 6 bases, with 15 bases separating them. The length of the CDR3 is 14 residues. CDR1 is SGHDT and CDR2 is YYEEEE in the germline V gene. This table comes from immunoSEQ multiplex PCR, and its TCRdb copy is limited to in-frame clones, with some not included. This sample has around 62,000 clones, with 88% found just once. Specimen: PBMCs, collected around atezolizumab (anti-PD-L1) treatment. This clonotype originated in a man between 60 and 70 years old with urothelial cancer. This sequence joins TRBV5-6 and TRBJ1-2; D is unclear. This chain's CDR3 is CASSYLGGSNGYTF. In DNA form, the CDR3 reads TGTGCCAGCAGCTACCTAGGAGGGTCTAATGGCTACACCTTC.